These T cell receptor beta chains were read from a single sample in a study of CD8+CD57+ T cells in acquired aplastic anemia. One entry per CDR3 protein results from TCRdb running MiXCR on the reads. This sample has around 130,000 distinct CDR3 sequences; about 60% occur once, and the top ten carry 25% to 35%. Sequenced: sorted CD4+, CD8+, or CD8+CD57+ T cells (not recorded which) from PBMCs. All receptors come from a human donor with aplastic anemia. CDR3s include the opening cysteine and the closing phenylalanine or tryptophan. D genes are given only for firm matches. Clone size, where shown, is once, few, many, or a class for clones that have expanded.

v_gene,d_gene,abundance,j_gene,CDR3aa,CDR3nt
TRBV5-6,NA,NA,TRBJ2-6,CASSLVGSSGANVLTF,TGTGCCAGCAGCTTGGTTGGAAGCTCTGGGGCCAACGTCCTGACCTTC
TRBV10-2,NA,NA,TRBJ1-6,CASQTESSYNSPLHF,TGCGCCAGCCAGACAGAGAGCTCCTATAATTCACCCCTCCACTTT
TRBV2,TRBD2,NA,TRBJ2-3,CASSDPAGEDRQYF,TGTGCCAGCAGTGATCCGGCGGGAGAGGATAGGCAGTATTTT
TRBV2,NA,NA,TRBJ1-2,CASSERGLANYGYTF,TGTGCCAGCAGTGAGCGGGGATTAGCTAACTATGGCTACACCTTC
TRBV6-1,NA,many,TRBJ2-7,CASLGVGGGGVYEQYF,TGTGCCAGCCTGGGGGTTGGTGGGGGGGGCGTCTACGAGCAGTACTTC
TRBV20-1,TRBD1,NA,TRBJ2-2,CSAYGQGRTGELFF,TGCAGTGCTTACGGACAGGGCCGCACCGGGGAGCTGTTTTTT
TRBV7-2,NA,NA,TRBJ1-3,CATWVFRGSGNTIYF,TGTGCCACCTGGGTGTTCAGGGGTTCTGGAAACACCATATATTTT
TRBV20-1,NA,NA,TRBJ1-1,CSAGRNTEAFF,TGCAGTGCCGGAAGGAACACTGAAGCTTTCTTT
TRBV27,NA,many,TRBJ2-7,CASRPPGTGRSYEQYF,TGTGCCAGCAGACCACCCGGGACGGGTCGGTCCTACGAGCAGTACTTC
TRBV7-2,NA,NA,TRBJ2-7,CASSFFWGYEQYF,TGTGCCAGCAGCTTTTTCTGGGGTTACGAGCAGTACTTC
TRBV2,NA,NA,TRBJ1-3,CASSEKGILASGNTIYF,TGTGCCAGCAGTGAGAAGGGGATCCTTGCCTCTGGAAACACCATATATTTT
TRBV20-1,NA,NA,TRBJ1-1,CSASEAFF,TGCAGTGCATCTGAAGCTTTCTTT
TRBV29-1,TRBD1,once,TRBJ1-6,CSVRDRGPAGLSSPLHF,TGCAGCGTTCGGGACAGGGGGCCCGCGGGGTTATCCTCACCCCTCCACTTT
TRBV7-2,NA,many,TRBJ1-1,CASSVLQGNTEAFF,TGTGCCAGCAGCGTACTTCAGGGTAACACTGAAGCTTTCTTT
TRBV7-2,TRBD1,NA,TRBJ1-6,CASSYGQGRSPLHF,TGTGCCAGCAGCTATGGACAGGGGAGGTCACCCCTCCACTTT
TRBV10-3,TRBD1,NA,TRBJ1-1,CAIMTGGPNTEAFF,TGTGCCATCATGACAGGGGGACCGAACACTGAAGCTTTCTTT
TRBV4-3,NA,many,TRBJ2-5,CASSQDGGGGGQETQYF,TGCGCCAGCAGCCAAGATGGGGGAGGGGGAGGCCAAGAGACCCAGTACTTC
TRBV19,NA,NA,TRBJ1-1,CASSVGMANTEAFF,TGTGCCAGTAGTGTTGGGATGGCGAACACTGAAGCTTTCTTT
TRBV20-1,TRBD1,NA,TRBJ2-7,CSARDQGTGSYEQYF,TGCAGTGCTAGAGACCAAGGGACAGGATCCTACGAGCAGTACTTC
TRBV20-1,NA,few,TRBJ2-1,CSARGERENEQFF,TGCAGTGCTAGGGGGGAGAGGGAGAATGAGCAGTTCTTC
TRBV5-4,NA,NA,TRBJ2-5,CASSLELVGTQYF,TGTGCCAGCAGCTTAGAGCTAGTGGGGACCCAGTACTTC
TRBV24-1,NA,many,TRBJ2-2,CATSDLTGSGELFF,TGTGCCACCAGTGATTTGACAGGGTCGGGGGAGCTGTTTTTT
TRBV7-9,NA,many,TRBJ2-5,CASSLGTVQETQYF,TGTGCCAGCAGCTTAGGCACAGTTCAAGAGACCCAGTACTTC
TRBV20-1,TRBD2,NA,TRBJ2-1,CSARVLGLAGGRPINEQFF,TGCAGTGCTAGGGTCCTCGGCCTAGCGGGAGGGCGACCTATCAATGAGCAGTTCTTC
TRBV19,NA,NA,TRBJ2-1,CAGSDHRGTNEQFF,TGTGCCGGTAGTGACCACCGCGGGACCAATGAGCAGTTCTTC
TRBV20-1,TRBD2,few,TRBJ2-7,CSARGTSGSIEQYF,TGCAGTGCTAGAGGGACTAGCGGGAGTATCGAGCAGTACTTC
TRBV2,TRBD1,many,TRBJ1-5,CASSGDRVGNQPQHF,TGTGCCAGCAGTGGGGACAGGGTGGGCAATCAGCCCCAGCATTTT
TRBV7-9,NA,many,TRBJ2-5,CASSLPGQETQYF,TGTGCCAGCAGCTTGCCGGGACAAGAGACCCAGTACTTC
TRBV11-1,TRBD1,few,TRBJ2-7,CASSFPPAWTGGNHEQYF,TGTGCCAGCAGCTTCCCACCGGCGTGGACAGGGGGCAACCACGAGCAGTACTTC
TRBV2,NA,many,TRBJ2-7,CASSDPGRATYEQYF,TGTGCCAGCTCAGACCCGGGACGTGCCACCTACGAGCAGTACTTC
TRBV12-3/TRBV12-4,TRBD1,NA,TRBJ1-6,CASSFSGQGNSPLHF,TGTGCCAGCAGTTTTTCGGGACAGGGGAATTCACCCCTCCACTTT